Listed below are T cell receptor beta chains from one sample, sequenced in a study of CD8 T cells in ankylosing spondylitis. TCRdb called the 5' RACE reads again in MiXCR, with one record for every CDR3 protein. The table records around 490,000 distinct CDR3 sequences, less than 6% of them present only once. Sample: blood, either unsorted or a sorted T cell fraction (not recorded which). The receptors shown here come from a male donor with ankylosing spondylitis. CDR3s include the opening cysteine and the closing phenylalanine or tryptophan. A D gene is named only where the DNA matches it firmly. Clone sizes are given selectively: once, few, many, or a class where the clone is expanded.

TRBJ2-2 many TRBD1 14 TRBV25-1 TGTGCCAGCGTGGGACAGGTTTGGACCGGGGAGCTGTTTTTT CASVGQVWTGELFF
TRBJ1-1 many . 14 TRBV5-5 TGTGCCAGCAGCTCGGGCCCCGTGAACACTGAAGCTTTCTTT CASSSGPVNTEAFF
TRBJ2-5 few . 16 TRBV7-2 TGTGCCAGCAGCACCCGCTCGCTAGGGGGGGGAGAGACCCAGTACTTC CASSTRSLGGGETQYF
TRBJ2-7 many TRBD1 15 TRBV10-3 TGTGCCATCAGTGACCCCGGACAGGGGGCCTACGAGCAGTACTTC CAISDPGQGAYEQYF
TRBJ1-1 many . 16 TRBV5-1 TGCGCCAGCAGCTTGGTATGGGGGCGCATGAACACTGAAGCTTTCTTT CASSLVWGRMNTEAFF
TRBJ2-1 many TRBD2 15 TRBV12-3/TRBV12-4 TGTGCCAGCAGGCACCTAGCGGGGCCCTACAATGAGCAGTTCTTC CASRHLAGPYNEQFF
TRBJ1-1 . . 12 TRBV6-1 TGTGCCAGCAGGTTGGGACACCTTGAAGCTTTCTTT CASRLGHLEAFF
TRBJ2-1 many TRBD2 15 TRBV20-1 TGCAGTGCTAGGACAAGCGGGAGCTCCTACAATGAGCAGTTCTTC CSARTSGSSYNEQFF
TRBJ1-1 many . 18 TRBV4-3 TGCGCCAGCAGCCAAGGAGGGACACACATTGAGGGGAGGACTGAAGCTTTCTTT CASSQGGTHIEGRTEAFF
TRBJ2-7 many . 12 TRBV30 TGTGCCTGGAATATGGGTTCCTACGAGCAGTACTTC CAWNMGSYEQYF
TRBJ2-5 . . 15 TRBV3-1 TGTGCCAGCAGCCAAGCGGGAACGACGTTGGAGACCCAGTACTTC CASSQAGTTLETQYF
TRBJ1-3 many TRBD1 16 TRBV5-1 TGCGCCAGCAGCTGGGGACAGGGGGCGTCGGGAAACACCATATATTTT CASSWGQGASGNTIYF
TRBJ2-3 many TRBD2 15 TRBV29-1 TGCAGCGTTGTCGGCCTAGCGGGGCCTCTAGATACGCAGTATTTT CSVVGLAGPLDTQYF
TRBJ2-5 many . 12 TRBV20-1 TGCAGTGCTCGGGACTTCCAAGAGACCCAGTACTTC CSARDFQETQYF
TRBJ2-1 . TRBD2 16 TRBV20-1 TGCAGTGCTAGGGGGGGGCTAGCGGGGAGAATCAATGAGCAGTTCTTC CSARGGLAGRINEQFF
TRBJ2-2 many . 12 TRBV29-1 TGCAGCGTTGCTGGGGTTGGTAGGGAGCTGTTTTTT CSVAGVGRELFF
TRBJ1-2 . . 14 TRBV4-2 TGTGCCAGCAGCCAAGAAGGGTATAACTATGGCTACACCTTC CASSQEGYNYGYTF
TRBJ2-5 many TRBD1 13 TRBV5-1 TGCGCCAGCAGCGTAGGGACAGGAGAGACCCAGTACTTC CASSVGTGETQYF